Listed below are T cell receptor beta chains from one sample, sequenced in a study of control samples from healthy donors and cancer patients. Generated by immunoSEQ multiplex PCR, the TCRdb table keeps only in-frame clones and is missing some. The sample totals around 190,000 clones. The sample consisted of blood. The receptors come from a young woman in good health. Both conserved end residues are part of each CDR3.

v_call: TRBV27; cdr3_aa: CASTFRQGRYEQYF
v_call: TRBV7-2; cdr3_aa: CASSLELLGGAGQPQHF
v_call: TRBV7-9; cdr3_aa: CASSLFETGPQPQHF
v_call: TRBV3-1/TRBV3-2; cdr3_aa: CASSSHDLYEQYF
v_call: TRBV7-2; cdr3_aa: CASSLAGSRLVGYTF
v_call: TRBV28; cdr3_aa: CASSSILTTF
v_call: TRBV7-2; cdr3_aa: CASSLAGVRNSPLHF
v_call: TRBV2; cdr3_aa: CASSEEGRGRGNQPQHF
v_call: TRBV5-1; cdr3_aa: CASGEQGQVDTEAFF
v_call: TRBV12-3/TRBV12-4; cdr3_aa: CASSLEVNEQFF
v_call: TRBV12-3/TRBV12-4; cdr3_aa: CASRETGGYEQYF
v_call: TRBV5-1; cdr3_aa: CASNLGGLADTQYF
v_call: TRBV9; cdr3_aa: CASGRGSPGNTIYF
v_call: TRBV12-3/TRBV12-4; cdr3_aa: CASSLADTQYF
v_call: TRBV6-4; cdr3_aa: CASSDLPGGELFF
v_call: TRBV6-5; cdr3_aa: CASSYSIQGARGYTF
v_call: TRBV11-2; cdr3_aa: CASSPSAGRNTIYF
v_call: TRBV6-4; cdr3_aa: CASSDSEGHLYTF
v_call: TRBV10-3; cdr3_aa: CAGGSRTYEQYF
v_call: TRBV28; cdr3_aa: CASSFLGGGEEKLFF
v_call: TRBV10-1; cdr3_aa: CASSGWGSPLHF
v_call: TRBV6-5; cdr3_aa: CASNEGGNYGYTF
v_call: TRBV11-3; cdr3_aa: CASRHLNTEAFF
v_call: TRBV10-3; cdr3_aa: CAISESILRTSGQETQYF
v_call: TRBV3-1/TRBV3-2; cdr3_aa: CASSQDRDRRLYGYTF
v_call: TRBV12-3/TRBV12-4; cdr3_aa: CASNSGQRKLFF
v_call: TRBV25-1; cdr3_aa: CASSEDLQGEFNEQFF
v_call: TRBV2; cdr3_aa: CASSTGANQPQHF
v_call: TRBV6-2/TRBV6-3; cdr3_aa: CASSSPGGSPGTEAFF
v_call: TRBV3-1/TRBV3-2; cdr3_aa: CASSRRVGSPYGYTF
v_call: TRBV7-8; cdr3_aa: CASSTWTGPKNSNQPQHF
v_call: TRBV28; cdr3_aa: CASSQGWNSPLHF
v_call: TRBV30; cdr3_aa: CAWSIRGNSPLHF